This is a list of T cell receptor beta chains from one sample in a study of control samples from healthy donors and cancer patients. Profiled with immunoSEQ multiplex PCR; TCRdb holds only in-frame clones, not every one. The sample yields around 180,000 clones, almost 90% seen once. Sequenced input: blood. Every receptor here comes from a woman in her twenties or thirties in good health. CDR3s include the opening cysteine and the closing phenylalanine or tryptophan. Each record gives: clone size, D gene, V gene, J gene, CDR3 DNA, CDR3 protein. The D gene is left open where the match is weak. Expanded clones get a size class; other rows say once, few or many, or leave the size out.

.	.	TRBV2	TRBJ2-7	TGTGCCAGCAGTGAAACCGGCGAGCAGTACTTC	CASSETGEQYF
.	.	TRBV4-2	TRBJ1-4	TGTGCCAGCAGCCAAGGCCAGCGTAATGAAAAACTGTTTTTT	CASSQGQRNEKLFF
.	TRBD2	TRBV27	TRBJ2-3	TGTGCCAGCAGTTTCGTCCCGGGACTAGCGGGGGGGTCAGATACGCAGTATTTT	CASSFVPGLAGGSDTQYF
.	.	TRBV7-8	TRBJ1-3	TGTGCCAGCAGCTTAGCGGAGGGGTTGGTCGGAAACACCATATATTTT	CASSLAEGLVGNTIYF
.	.	TRBV7-9	TRBJ1-2	TGTGCCAGCGGTCGGACCTACCTATATGGCTACACCTTC	CASGRTYLYGYTF
.	.	TRBV30	TRBJ1-5	TGTGCCTGCAGAGGGACCAATAGCAATCAGCCCCAGCATTTT	CACRGTNSNQPQHF
.	TRBD1	TRBV5-1	TRBJ2-1	TGCGCCAGCAGTTTTGGACAGGGACCGACCAATGAGCAGTTCTTC	CASSFGQGPTNEQFF
.	.	TRBV6-2/TRBV6-3	TRBJ2-3	TGTGCCAGCAGCTTCGACGGGTCTAGCACAGATACGCAGTATTTT	CASSFDGSSTDTQYF
.	TRBD2	TRBV3-1/TRBV3-2	TRBJ2-5	TGTGCCAGCAGCCACCTAGCGGGAGTCCAAGAGACCCAGTACTTC	CASSHLAGVQETQYF
.	.	TRBV7-9	TRBJ1-2	TGTGCCAGCAGCTTAAAAGGAGTTAAGGGCTACACCTTC	CASSLKGVKGYTF
.	.	TRBV19	TRBJ2-5	TGTGCCAGTAGTATAGTTCCGCAAGAGACCCAGTACTTC	CASSIVPQETQYF
few	.	TRBV5-1	TRBJ1-4	TGCGCCAGCAGCTTGGGGGACGTACTTAATGAAAAACTGTTTTTT	CASSLGDVLNEKLFF
.	.	TRBV21-1	TRBJ1-3	TGTGCCAGCAGGGTGGACAGACCTGGAAACACCATATATTTT	CASRVDRPGNTIYF
.	.	TRBV9	TRBJ1-6	TGTGCCAGCAGCGTAACCAGGGCAGGAGCTTCACCCCTCCACTTT	CASSVTRAGASPLHF
.	.	TRBV3-1/TRBV3-2	TRBJ2-3	TGTGCCAGCAGCCAAGCGGGGAACACAGATACGCAGTATTTT	CASSQAGNTDTQYF
.	.	TRBV5-5	TRBJ1-5	TGTGCCAGCAGCTCTCTGACGGGGCAGCCCCAGCATTTT	CASSSLTGQPQHF
once	.	TRBV4-1	TRBJ1-6	TGCGCCAGCAGCCAAGACCCTCCCTTGGGGGCGGTTGGTTCACCCCTCCACTTT	CASSQDPPLGAVGSPLHF
.	TRBD1	TRBV30	TRBJ1-6	TGTGCCTGGAGTGTACGACAGGGGGGTTCACCCCTCCACTTT	CAWSVRQGGSPLHF
.	TRBD2	TRBV5-1	TRBJ2-7	TGCGCCAGCAGCCGCGGGACTAGCGGGACGGGGGGCGAGCAGTACTTC	CASSRGTSGTGGEQYF
.	TRBD2	TRBV9	TRBJ2-5	TGTGCCAGCAGCGCCTGGGGACTACCACCAGAGACCCAGTACTTC	CASSAWGLPPETQYF
once	TRBD1	TRBV3-1/TRBV3-2	TRBJ2-3	TGTGCCAGCAGCTATCGGGACAGGAATACGCAGTATTTT	CASSYRDRNTQYF
.	TRBD1	TRBV3-1/TRBV3-2	TRBJ1-2	TGTGCCAGCAGCCAAGTTTACCGGGACAGGCCTCTGGGCTACACCTTC	CASSQVYRDRPLGYTF
.	TRBD2	TRBV6-5	TRBJ2-1	TGTGCCAGCAGTTTCGGGACTAGCGGGAATGAGCAGTTCTTC	CASSFGTSGNEQFF
.	.	TRBV6-6	TRBJ1-4	TGTGCCAGCAGCTCCTCCGTAGGCGAAAAACTGTTTTTT	CASSSSVGEKLFF
once	.	TRBV6-5	TRBJ1-1	TGTGCCAGCTGCCTTCTGGGGAACACTGAAGCTTTCTTT	CASCLLGNTEAFF
.	TRBD2	TRBV5-1	TRBJ2-3	TGCGCCAGCAGCCAGGGACTAGCGGGAGTGGCCACAGATACGCAGTATTTT	CASSQGLAGVATDTQYF
.	.	TRBV18	TRBJ1-1	TGTGCCAGCTCACCAACGATTGGCCTGAACACTGAAGCTTTCTTT	CASSPTIGLNTEAFF
.	.	TRBV19	TRBJ1-1	TGTGCCAGCAAAACGTACACCTCCAGATCCACTGAAGCTTTCTTT	CASKTYTSRSTEAFF
.	.	TRBV2	TRBJ2-2	TGTGCCAGCAGCGGACAGTCTTCGAACACCGGGGAGCTGTTTTTT	CASSGQSSNTGELFF
.	.	TRBV28	TRBJ2-1	TGTGCCAGCAGTTCCTTTAAACTGGGCTCCTACAATGAGCAGTTCTTC	CASSSFKLGSYNEQFF
few	.	TRBV9	TRBJ2-1	TGTGCCAGCAGCGATCCCTCCACCACTAGTTTAGGATCCTACAATGAGCAGTTCTTC	CASSDPSTTSLGSYNEQFF
.	TRBD1	TRBV6-5	TRBJ1-3	TGTGCCAGCAGTTACTCGTCAGGGGGCTCTGGAAACACCATATATTTT	CASSYSSGGSGNTIYF
.	TRBD2	TRBV7-8	TRBJ2-5	TGTGCCAGCAGCTTAAGGGGAGTAGCGGGGATCCAGTCGACCCAGTACTTC	CASSLRGVAGIQSTQYF
.	.	TRBV5-5	TRBJ1-6	TGTGCCAGCAGCCCCTTAGACGCGAATTCACCCCTCCACTTT	CASSPLDANSPLHF
.	.	TRBV12-3/TRBV12-4	TRBJ1-1	TGTGCCAGCAGTTTAGAGGTGGGCACTGAAGCTTTCTTT	CASSLEVGTEAFF
few	.	TRBV6-2/TRBV6-3	TRBJ1-5	TGTGCCAGCAGCCCCTCGGAACACGGACTGCAGCCCCAGCATTTT	CASSPSEHGLQPQHF
.	.	TRBV12-3/TRBV12-4	TRBJ1-5	TGTGCCAGCAGTTTATCCAGAAATCAGCCCCAGCATTTT	CASSLSRNQPQHF
.	.	TRBV24-1	TRBJ2-2	TGTGCCACCAGTGATGTTTCGGGGGGCCTGAACACCGGGGAGCTGTTTTTT	CATSDVSGGLNTGELFF
few	TRBD1	TRBV5-6	TRBJ1-2	TGTGCCAGCAACGTACAGGGGGGCTATGGCTACACCTTC	CASNVQGGYGYTF
.	.	TRBV6-6	TRBJ2-6	TGTGCCAGCAGTTCGGAGACAGGTACCAACGTCCTGACTTTC	CASSSETGTNVLTF
.	.	TRBV6-5	TRBJ1-4	TGTGCCAGCAGCCCCAAACGACGTGAAAAACTGTTTTTT	CASSPKRREKLFF
.	TRBD2	TRBV4-2	TRBJ2-3	TGTGCCAGCACCTGGCTAGCGGGGCTAGGAGATCAGTCTACGCAGTATTTT	CASTWLAGLGDQSTQYF
many	.	TRBV3-1/TRBV3-2	TRBJ2-3	TGTGCCAGCAGCCAAGGCCCCAATAGTCTGTTT	CASSQGPNSLF
.	TRBD2	TRBV29-1	TRBJ2-1	TGCAGCGTTGGGGCTAGCGGATACAATGAGCAGTTCTTC	CSVGASGYNEQFF
.	TRBD1	TRBV5-5	TRBJ1-1	TGTGCCAGCAGCCCCGGACAGGGGGCGACCATGAACACTGAAGCTTTCTTT	CASSPGQGATMNTEAFF
.	.	TRBV19	TRBJ1-6	TGTGCCAGTAGCCCCAACGGGCGAAATTCACCCCTCCACTTT	CASSPNGRNSPLHF
.	TRBD1	TRBV28	TRBJ1-2	TGTGCCAGCAGTTTGATTGGGACAGCAAGCTATGGCTACACCTTC	CASSLIGTASYGYTF
once	.	TRBV19	TRBJ1-5	TGTGCCAGTCGCAGGGTTTCGCGGGACAATCAGCCCCAGCATTTT	CASRRVSRDNQPQHF
.	TRBD1	TRBV6-6	TRBJ1-2	TGTGCCAGCCGCCGCCAGGGGGCGCGGATAGAGGGCTACACCTTC	CASRRQGARIEGYTF